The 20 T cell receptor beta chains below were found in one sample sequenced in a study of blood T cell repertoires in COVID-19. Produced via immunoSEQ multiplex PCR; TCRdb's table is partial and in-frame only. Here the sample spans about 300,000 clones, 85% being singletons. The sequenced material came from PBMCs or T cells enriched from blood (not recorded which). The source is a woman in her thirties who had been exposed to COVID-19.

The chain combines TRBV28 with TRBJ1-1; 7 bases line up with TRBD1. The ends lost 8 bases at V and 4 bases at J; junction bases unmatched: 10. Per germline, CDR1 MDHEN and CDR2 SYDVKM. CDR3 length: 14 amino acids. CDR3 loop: CASGLQGPSTEAFF. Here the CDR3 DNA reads TGTGCCAGCGGGTTACAGGGGCCATCCACTGAAGCTTTCTTT.

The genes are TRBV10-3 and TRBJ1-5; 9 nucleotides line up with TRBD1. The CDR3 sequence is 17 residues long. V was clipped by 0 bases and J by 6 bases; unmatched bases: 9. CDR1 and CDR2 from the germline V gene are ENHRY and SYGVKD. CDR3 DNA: TGTGCCATCAGTGAGTCGAAGTCCACAGGGGGCGGTCAGCCCCAGCATTTT. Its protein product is CAISESKSTGGGQPQHF.

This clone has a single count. Here the CDR3 reads CASSQSTSGDPETQYF. In DNA form, the CDR3 reads TGTGCCAGCAGCCAATCTACTAGCGGGGACCCAGAGACCCAGTACTTC. V usage is TRBV6-8 and J usage is TRBJ2-5; 10 bases map to TRBD2. Germline CDR1 reads MNHGY; CDR2 reads SAAAGT. The trim removed 6 bases at V and 4 bases at J, leaving 11 bases unmatched. The CDR3 is 16 residues long.

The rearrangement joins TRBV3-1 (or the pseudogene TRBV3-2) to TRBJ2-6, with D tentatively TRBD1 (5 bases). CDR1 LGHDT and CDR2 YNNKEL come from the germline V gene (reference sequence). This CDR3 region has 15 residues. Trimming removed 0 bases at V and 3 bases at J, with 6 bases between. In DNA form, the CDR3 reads TGTGCCAGCAGCCAAGACAGGGTTGGGGCCAACGTCCTGACTTTC. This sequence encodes CASSQDRVGANVLTF.

The CDR3 nucleotides read TGTGCCAGCAGTGACAGCCCGGGGACTAGCGGGGGCTACAATGAGCAGTTCTTC. Translation: CASSDSPGTSGGYNEQFF. This rearrangement joins TRBV6-4 to TRBJ2-1, with 14 bases fitting TRBD2. The CDR3 is 18 residues long. Looked up from germline, CDR1 is MRHNA and CDR2 is SNTAGT. V lost 2 bases, J lost 3 bases, and 6 bases stayed unmatched.

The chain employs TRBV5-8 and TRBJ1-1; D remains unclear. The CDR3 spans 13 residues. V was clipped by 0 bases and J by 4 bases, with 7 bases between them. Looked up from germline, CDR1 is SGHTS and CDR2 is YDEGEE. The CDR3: CASSLGEFTEAFF. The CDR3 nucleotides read TGTGCCAGCAGCTTGGGGGAGTTCACTGAAGCTTTCTTT.

As DNA, the CDR3 is TGTGCCAGCAGTGCACCCAGGGGGGGACAGGGCTCGTATAGCAATCAGCCCCAGCATTTT. Protein sequence: CASSAPRGGQGSYSNQPQHF. This sequence joins TRBV6-1 and TRBJ1-5; 9 bases map to TRBD1. Trimming removed 4 bases from V and 0 bases from J; junction bases left unmatched: 16. This CDR3 comprises 20 residues. The germline gives CDR1 MNHNS, CDR2 SASEGT.

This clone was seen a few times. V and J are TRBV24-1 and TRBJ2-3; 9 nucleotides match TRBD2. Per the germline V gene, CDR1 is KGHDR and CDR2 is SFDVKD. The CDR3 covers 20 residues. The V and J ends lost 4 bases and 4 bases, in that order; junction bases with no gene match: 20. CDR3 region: CATSDWTGVDSGSTADTQYF. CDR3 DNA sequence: TGTGCCACCAGTGACTGGACAGGAGTAGATAGCGGGAGTACCGCAGATACGCAGTATTTT.

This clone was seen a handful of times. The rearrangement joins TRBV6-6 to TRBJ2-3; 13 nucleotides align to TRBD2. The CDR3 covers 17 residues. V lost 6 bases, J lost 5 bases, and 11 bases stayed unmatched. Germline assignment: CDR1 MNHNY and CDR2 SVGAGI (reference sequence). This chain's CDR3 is CASSRGLAGARGDTQYF. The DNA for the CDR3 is TGTGCCAGCAGCCGAGGACTAGCGGGGGCACGGGGAGATACGCAGTATTTT.

The CDR3 region is CASSVALGGSGNEQFF. The CDR3 DNA follows: TGTGCCAGCAGCGTAGCTCTGGGCGGGAGTGGCAATGAGCAGTTCTTC. J is TRBJ2-1 and V is TRBV9, with 7 bases that match TRBD2. Unmatched junction bases numbered 9, after V lost 0 bases and J lost 6 bases. The CDR3 sequence is 16 residues long. The germline V gene encodes CDR1 SGDLS and CDR2 YYNGEE.

CDR3 residues: CASSETGLYGYTF. As DNA, the CDR3 is TGCGCCAGCAGCGAGACAGGCCTTTATGGCTACACCTTC. J is TRBJ1-2 and V is TRBV23-1, with a tentative D call TRBD1 (6 bases). TRBV23-1 is reported as an ORF; its role is uncertain. V was cut by 6 bases and J by 5 bases, with 13 bases left in between. The CDR3 is 13 residues long.

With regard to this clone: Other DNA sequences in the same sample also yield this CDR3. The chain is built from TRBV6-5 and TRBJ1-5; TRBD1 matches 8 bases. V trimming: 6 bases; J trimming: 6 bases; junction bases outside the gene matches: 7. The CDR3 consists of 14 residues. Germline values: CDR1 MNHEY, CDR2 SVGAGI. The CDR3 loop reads CASSSQGAGQPQHF. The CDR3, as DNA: TGTGCCAGCAGCTCGCAGGGGGCGGGTCAGCCCCAGCATTTT.

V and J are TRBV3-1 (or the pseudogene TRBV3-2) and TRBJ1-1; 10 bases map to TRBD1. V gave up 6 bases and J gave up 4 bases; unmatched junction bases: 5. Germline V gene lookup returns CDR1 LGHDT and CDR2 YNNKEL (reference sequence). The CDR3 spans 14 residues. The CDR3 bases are TGTGCCAGCAGTTTCGGGACAGGGGCCACTGAAGCTTTCTTT. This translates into CASSFGTGATEAFF.

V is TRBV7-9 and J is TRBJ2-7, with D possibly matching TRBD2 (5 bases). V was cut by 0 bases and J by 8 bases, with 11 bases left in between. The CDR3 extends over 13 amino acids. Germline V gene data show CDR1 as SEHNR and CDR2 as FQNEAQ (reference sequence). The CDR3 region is CASSLAGENQQYF. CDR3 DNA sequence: TGTGCCAGCAGCTTAGCGGGAGAGAACCAGCAGTACTTC.

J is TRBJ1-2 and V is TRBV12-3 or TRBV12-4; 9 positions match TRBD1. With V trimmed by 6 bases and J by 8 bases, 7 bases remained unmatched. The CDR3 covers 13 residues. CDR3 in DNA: TGTGCCAGCAGCCCGGGACAGGGCACGGGCTACACCTTC. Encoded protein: CASSPGQGTGYTF.

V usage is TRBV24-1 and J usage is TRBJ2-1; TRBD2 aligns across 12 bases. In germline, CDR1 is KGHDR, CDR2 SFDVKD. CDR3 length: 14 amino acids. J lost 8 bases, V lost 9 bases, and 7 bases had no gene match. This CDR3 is CATQTTSGSDEQFF. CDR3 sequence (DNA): TGTGCCACCCAAACGACTAGCGGGAGTGATGAGCAGTTCTTC.

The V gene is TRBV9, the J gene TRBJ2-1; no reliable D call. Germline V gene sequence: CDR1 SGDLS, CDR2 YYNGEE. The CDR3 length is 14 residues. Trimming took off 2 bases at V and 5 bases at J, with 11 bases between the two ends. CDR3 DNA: TGTGCCAGCAGCGTTTTTGGCGGAAACAATGAGCAGTTCTTC. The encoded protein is CASSVFGGNNEQFF.

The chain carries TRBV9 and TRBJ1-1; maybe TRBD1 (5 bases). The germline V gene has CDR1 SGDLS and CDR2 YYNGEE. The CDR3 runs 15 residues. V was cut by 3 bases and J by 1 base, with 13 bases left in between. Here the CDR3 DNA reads TGTGCCAGCAGCGGGCTCCGGGGGACGAACACTGAAGCTTTCTTT. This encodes CASSGLRGTNTEAFF.

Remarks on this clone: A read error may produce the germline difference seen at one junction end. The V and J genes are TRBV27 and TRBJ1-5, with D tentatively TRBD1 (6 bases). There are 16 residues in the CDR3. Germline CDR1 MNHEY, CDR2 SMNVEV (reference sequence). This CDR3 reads CASSLLGTTGNQPQHF. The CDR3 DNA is TGTGCCAGCAGTTTACTCGGGACGACAGGCAATCAACCCCAGCATTTT.

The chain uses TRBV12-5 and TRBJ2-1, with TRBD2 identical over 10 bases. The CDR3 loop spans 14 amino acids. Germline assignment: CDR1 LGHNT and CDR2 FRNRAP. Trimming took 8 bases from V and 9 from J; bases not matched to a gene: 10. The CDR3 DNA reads TGTGCTAGTACCCTCCTAGCGGGGGCTGGTGAGCAGTTCTTC. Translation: CASTLLAGAGEQFF.